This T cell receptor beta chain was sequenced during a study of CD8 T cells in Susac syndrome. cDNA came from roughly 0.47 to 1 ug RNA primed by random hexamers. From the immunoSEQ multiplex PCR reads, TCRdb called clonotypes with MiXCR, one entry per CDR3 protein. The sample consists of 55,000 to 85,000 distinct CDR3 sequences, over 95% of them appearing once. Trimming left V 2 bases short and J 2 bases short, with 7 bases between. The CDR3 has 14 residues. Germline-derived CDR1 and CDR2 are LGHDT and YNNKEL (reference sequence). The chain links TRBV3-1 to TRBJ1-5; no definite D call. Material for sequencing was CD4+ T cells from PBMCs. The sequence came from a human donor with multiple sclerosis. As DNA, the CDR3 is TGTGCCAGCAGCCAACAGTTGGGCAATCAGCCCCAGCATTTT. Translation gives CASSQQLGNQPQHF.